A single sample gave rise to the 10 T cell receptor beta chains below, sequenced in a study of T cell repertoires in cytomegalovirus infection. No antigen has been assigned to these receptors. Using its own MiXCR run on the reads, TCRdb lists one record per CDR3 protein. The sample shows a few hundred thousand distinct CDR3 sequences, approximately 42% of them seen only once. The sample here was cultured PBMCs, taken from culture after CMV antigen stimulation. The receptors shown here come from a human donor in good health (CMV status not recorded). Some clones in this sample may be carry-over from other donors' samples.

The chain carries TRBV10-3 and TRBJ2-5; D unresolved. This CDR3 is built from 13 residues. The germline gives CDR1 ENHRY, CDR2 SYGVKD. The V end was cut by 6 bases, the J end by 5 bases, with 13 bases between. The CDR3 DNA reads TGTGCCATCAGCGCCACTATTACCGAGACCCAGTACTTC. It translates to CAISATITETQYF.

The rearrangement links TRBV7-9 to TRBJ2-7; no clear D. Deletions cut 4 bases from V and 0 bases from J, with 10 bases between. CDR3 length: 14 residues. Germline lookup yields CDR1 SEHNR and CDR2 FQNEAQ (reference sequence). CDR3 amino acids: CASSYFTASYEQYF. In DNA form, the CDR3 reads TGTGCCAGCAGCTATTTTACAGCCTCCTACGAGCAGTACTTC.

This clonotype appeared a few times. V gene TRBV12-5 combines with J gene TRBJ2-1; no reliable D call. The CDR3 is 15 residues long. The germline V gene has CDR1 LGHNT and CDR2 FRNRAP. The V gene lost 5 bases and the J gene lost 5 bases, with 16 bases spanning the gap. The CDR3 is CASGPLVRTDNEQFF. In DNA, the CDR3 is TGTGCTAGTGGTCCGCTCGTACGTACCGACAATGAGCAGTTCTTC.

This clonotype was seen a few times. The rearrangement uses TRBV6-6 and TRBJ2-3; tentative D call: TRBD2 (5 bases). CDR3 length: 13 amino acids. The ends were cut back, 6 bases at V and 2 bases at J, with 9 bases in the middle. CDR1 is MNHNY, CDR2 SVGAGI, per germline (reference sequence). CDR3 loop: CASRSAVTDTQYF. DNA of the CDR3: TGTGCCAGCAGGTCAGCGGTCACAGATACGCAGTATTTT.

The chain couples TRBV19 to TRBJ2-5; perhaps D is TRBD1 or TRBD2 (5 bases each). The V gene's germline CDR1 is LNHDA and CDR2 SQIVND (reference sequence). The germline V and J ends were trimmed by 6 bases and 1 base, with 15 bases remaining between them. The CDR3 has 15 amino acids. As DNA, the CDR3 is TGTGCCAGTAGCGGGGCTGCCCAGGGCCAAGAGACCCAGTACTTC. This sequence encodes CASSGAAQGQETQYF. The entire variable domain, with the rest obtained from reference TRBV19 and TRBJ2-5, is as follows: DGGITQSPKYLFRKEGQNVTLSCEQNLNHDAMYWYRQDPGQGLRLIYYSQIVNDFQKGDIAEGYSVSREKKESFPLTVTSAQKNPTAFYLCASSGAAQGQETQYFGPGTRLLVL.

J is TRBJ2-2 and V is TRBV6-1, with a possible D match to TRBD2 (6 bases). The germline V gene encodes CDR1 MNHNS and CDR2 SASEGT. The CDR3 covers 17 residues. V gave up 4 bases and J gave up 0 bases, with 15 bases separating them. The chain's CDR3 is CASSGPEGGANTGELFF. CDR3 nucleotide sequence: TGTGCCAGCAGTGGACCTGAAGGAGGGGCGAACACCGGGGAGCTGTTTTTT.

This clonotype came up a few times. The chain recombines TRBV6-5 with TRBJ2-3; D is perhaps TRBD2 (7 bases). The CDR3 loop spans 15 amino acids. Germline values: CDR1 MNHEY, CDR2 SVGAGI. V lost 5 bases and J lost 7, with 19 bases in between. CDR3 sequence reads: CASSEGGTNHHTQYF. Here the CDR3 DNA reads TGTGCCAGCAGTGAAGGGGGGACTAACCATCATACGCAGTATTTT.

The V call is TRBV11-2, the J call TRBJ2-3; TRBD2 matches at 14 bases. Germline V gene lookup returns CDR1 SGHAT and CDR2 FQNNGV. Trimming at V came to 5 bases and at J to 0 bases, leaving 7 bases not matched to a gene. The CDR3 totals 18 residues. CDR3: CASSTGTSGGLSTDTQYF. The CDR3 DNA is TGTGCCAGCAGCACCGGGACTAGCGGGGGCCTTAGCACAGATACGCAGTATTTT.

This chain's CDR3 is CASSFTGGETQYF. The CDR3, as DNA: TGTGCCAGCAGCTTTACAGGGGGAGAGACCCAGTACTTC. The gene calls are TRBV7-9 and TRBJ2-5; 8 nucleotides match TRBD1. After removal of 3 bases from V and 4 bases from J, the junction contained 1 base not matched to a gene. Germline-derived CDR1 and CDR2 are SEHNR and FQNEAQ (reference sequence). The CDR3 has 13 residues.

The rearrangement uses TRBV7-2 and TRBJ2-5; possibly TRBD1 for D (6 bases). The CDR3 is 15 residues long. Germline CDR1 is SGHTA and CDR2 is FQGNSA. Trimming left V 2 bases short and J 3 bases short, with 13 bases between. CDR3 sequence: CASSLYWTEEETQYF. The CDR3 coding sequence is TGTGCCAGCAGCTTATACTGGACAGAGGAAGAGACCCAGTACTTC.